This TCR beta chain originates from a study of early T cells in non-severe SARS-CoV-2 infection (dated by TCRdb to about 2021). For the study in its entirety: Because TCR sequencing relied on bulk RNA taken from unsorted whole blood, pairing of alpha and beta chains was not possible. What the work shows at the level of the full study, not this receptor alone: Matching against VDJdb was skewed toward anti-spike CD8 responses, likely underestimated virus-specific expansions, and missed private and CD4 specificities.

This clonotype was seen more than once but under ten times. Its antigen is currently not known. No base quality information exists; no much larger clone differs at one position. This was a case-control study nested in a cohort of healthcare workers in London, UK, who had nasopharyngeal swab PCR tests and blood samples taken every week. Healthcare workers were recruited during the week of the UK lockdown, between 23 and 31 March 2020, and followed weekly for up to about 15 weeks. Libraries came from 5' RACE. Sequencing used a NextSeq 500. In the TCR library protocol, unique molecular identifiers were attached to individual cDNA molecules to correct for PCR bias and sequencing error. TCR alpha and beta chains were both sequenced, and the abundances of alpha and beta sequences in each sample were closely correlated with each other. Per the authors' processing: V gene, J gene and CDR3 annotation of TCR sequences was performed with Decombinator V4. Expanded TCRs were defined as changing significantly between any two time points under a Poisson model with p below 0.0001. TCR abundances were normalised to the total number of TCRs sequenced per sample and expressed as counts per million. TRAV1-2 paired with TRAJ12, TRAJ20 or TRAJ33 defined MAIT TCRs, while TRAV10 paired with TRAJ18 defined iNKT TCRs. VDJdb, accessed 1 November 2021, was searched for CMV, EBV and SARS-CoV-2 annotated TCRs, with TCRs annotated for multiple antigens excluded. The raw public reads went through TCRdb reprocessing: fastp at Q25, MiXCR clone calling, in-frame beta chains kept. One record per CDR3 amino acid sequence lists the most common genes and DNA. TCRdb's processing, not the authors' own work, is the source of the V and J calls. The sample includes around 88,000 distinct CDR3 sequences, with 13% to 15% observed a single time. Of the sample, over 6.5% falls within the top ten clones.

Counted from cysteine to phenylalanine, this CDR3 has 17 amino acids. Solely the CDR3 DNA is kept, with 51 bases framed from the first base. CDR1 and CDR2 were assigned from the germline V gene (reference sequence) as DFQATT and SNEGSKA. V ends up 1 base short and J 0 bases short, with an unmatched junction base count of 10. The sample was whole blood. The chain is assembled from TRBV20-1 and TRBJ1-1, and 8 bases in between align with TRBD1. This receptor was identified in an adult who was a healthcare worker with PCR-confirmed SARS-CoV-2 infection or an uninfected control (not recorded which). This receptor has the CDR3 CSARGQTGGEMNTEAFF. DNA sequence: TGCAGTGCTAGAGGTCAAACAGGGGGAGAAATGAACACTGAAGCTTTCTTT.